A selection of T cell receptor beta chains follows, all from one sample in a study of T cell responses to AZD1222 COVID-19 vaccine. Generated by immunoSEQ multiplex PCR, the TCRdb table keeps only in-frame clones and is missing some. The data show 72,000 or so clones, 85% seen once. The starting material was peripheral blood, obtained on day 0 of AZD1222 vaccination. Every receptor here comes from an adult in good health. The CDR3 runs from the conserved cysteine through the conserved F or W. The D gene is left open where the match is weak. Size values are once, few and many counts, or a class for expanded clones, and some rows have none.

j_call d_call clone_size v_call cdr3_aa cdr3_nt
TRBJ1-2 - - TRBV4-1 CASSQDPRTYGYTF TGCGCCAGCAGCCAAGATCCCAGGACCTATGGCTACACCTTC
TRBJ2-1 - - TRBV6-6 CASTLVGEQFF TGTGCCAGCACCTTAGTGGGTGAGCAGTTCTTC
TRBJ1-1 TRBD1 few TRBV27 CASSFITGDRRNTEAFF TGTGCCAGCAGTTTTATTACCGGGGACAGGAGGAACACTGAAGCTTTCTTT
TRBJ1-1 - - TRBV12-3/TRBV12-4 CASSFNTEAFF TGTGCCAGCAGTTTCAACACTGAAGCTTTCTTT
TRBJ1-1 - - TRBV3-1/TRBV3-2 CASSQDWPPEAFF TGTGCCAGCAGCCAAGATTGGCCTCCTGAAGCTTTCTTT
TRBJ1-3 TRBD1 - TRBV29-1 CSANGDRGSGNTIYF TGCTCCGCCAACGGGGACAGGGGGTCCGGAAACACCATATATTTT
TRBJ2-2 TRBD1 - TRBV5-1 CASMRTGGATGELFF TGCGCCAGCATGAGGACAGGGGGAGCCACCGGGGAGCTGTTTTTT
TRBJ1-5 TRBD1 - TRBV7-2 CASSWDRGQAQHF TGTGCCAGCAGCTGGGACAGGGGCCAGGCCCAGCATTTT
TRBJ2-7 - - TRBV3-1/TRBV3-2 CASSHGSSYEQYF TGTGCCAGCAGCCATGGAAGCTCCTACGAGCAGTACTTC
TRBJ1-4 - - TRBV20-1 CSASGGVEKLFF TGCAGTGCTAGTGGCGGGGTTGAAAAACTGTTTTTT
TRBJ1-5 - - TRBV19 CASSWGPRQPQHF TGTGCCAGTAGTTGGGGGCCAAGACAGCCCCAGCATTTT
TRBJ1-2 - - TRBV6-5 CAARGIDYGYTF TGTGCCGCCCGGGGGATAGACTATGGCTACACCTTC
TRBJ1-2 TRBD1 - TRBV19 CASSIGTGDGYTF TGTGCCAGTAGTATTGGGACAGGGGACGGCTACACCTTC
TRBJ1-2 - - TRBV18 CASSPDYSNLLRGYTF TGTGCCAGCTCACCCGACTACAGTAATCTACTACGTGGCTACACCTTC
TRBJ1-4 - - TRBV19 CASSIRGNNEKLFF TGTGCCAGTAGTATACGGGGGAATAATGAAAAACTGTTTTTT
TRBJ1-1 - - TRBV7-9 CASSLVGEGAFF TGTGCCAGCAGCTTAGTTGGGGAAGGGGCTTTCTTT
TRBJ2-7 TRBD2 - TRBV7-9 CASSANGRGEVQYF TGTGCCAGCAGCGCAAACGGGAGGGGGGAGGTGCAGTACTTC
TRBJ2-3 TRBD2 - TRBV5-1 CASSFGLAGTDTQYF TGCGCCAGCAGCTTTGGCCTAGCGGGGACAGATACGCAGTATTTT
TRBJ1-4 - - TRBV19 CATQWRDATNEKLFF TGTGCCACCCAATGGAGAGATGCAACTAATGAAAAACTGTTTTTT
TRBJ1-3 - - TRBV5-1 CASSLGLREINGNTIYF TGCGCCAGCAGCTTGGGTCTCCGGGAGATAAATGGAAACACCATATATTTT
TRBJ1-1 - - TRBV2 CASGLEGTIEAFF TGTGCCAGCGGGTTAGAGGGGACTATTGAAGCTTTCTTT
TRBJ2-7 - - TRBV11-3 CASSLGIATEQYF TGTGCCAGCAGCTTAGGGATTGCCACCGAGCAGTACTTC
TRBJ2-1 - - TRBV11-2 CASSLYEGGPGEQFF TGTGCCAGCAGCTTATATGAGGGGGGGCCCGGTGAGCAGTTCTTC
TRBJ1-6 - few TRBV2 CASSGDSPLHF TGTGCCAGCAGTGGAGATTCACCCCTCCACTTT
TRBJ2-5 - - TRBV5-8 CASSSELASKEETQYF TGTGCCAGCAGCTCCGAACTGGCCTCCAAGGAGGAGACCCAGTACTTC
TRBJ1-5 - - TRBV28 CASSLSLAGNQPQHF TGTGCCAGCAGTTTATCTCTGGCGGGCAATCAGCCCCAGCATTTT
TRBJ1-6 - - TRBV3-1/TRBV3-2 CASSQTGALHF TGTGCCAGCAGTCAAACGGGTGCCCTCCACTTT
TRBJ2-7 - - TRBV7-2 CASSLVVMAGNSYEQYF TGTGCCAGCAGCTTAGTCGTGATGGCGGGGAACTCCTACGAGCAGTACTTC
TRBJ1-4 TRBD1 - TRBV5-1 CASSLVAAGQEKLFF TGCGCCAGCAGCTTGGTCGCAGCGGGACAGGAAAAACTGTTTTTT
TRBJ2-2 - - TRBV5-5 CASSLGVTGELFF TGTGCCAGCAGCTTGGGGGTCACCGGGGAGCTGTTTTTT
TRBJ1-2 - - TRBV2 CASSETRDGYTF TGTGCCAGCAGTGAAACCCGGGATGGCTACACCTTC
TRBJ2-7 TRBD1 - TRBV29-1 CSARQGYEQYF TGCAGCGCTAGACAGGGCTACGAGCAGTACTTC
TRBJ2-5 TRBD2 once TRBV15 CATSIGGLAAKTQYF TGTGCCACCAGCATTGGGGGTCTAGCGGCAAAGACCCAGTACTTC
TRBJ1-1 - - TRBV3-1/TRBV3-2 CASSPSTGNTEAFF TGTGCCAGCAGCCCCAGTACAGGGAACACTGAAGCTTTCTTT
TRBJ1-4 - - TRBV5-1 CASSLAANEKLFF TGCGCCAGCAGCTTGGCGGCTAATGAAAAACTGTTTTTT
TRBJ2-1 TRBD2 - TRBV3-1/TRBV3-2 CASSPWGTSGGDNEQFF TGTGCCAGCAGCCCTTGGGGAACTAGCGGGGGGGACAATGAGCAGTTCTTC
TRBJ1-5 - medium-sized TRBV18 CASSMTGDPNQPQHF TGTGCCAGCTCCATGACGGGGGATCCCAATCAGCCCCAGCATTTT
TRBJ2-3 TRBD2 once TRBV5-6 CASSVLVGAGGRDTQYF TGTGCCAGCAGCGTCTTGGTCGGAGCGGGAGGAAGGGATACGCAGTATTTT
TRBJ2-1 - - TRBV7-9 CASSSGGTPHNEQFF TGTGCCAGCAGCTCTGGCGGGACCCCACACAATGAGCAGTTCTTC
TRBJ2-2 TRBD2 - TRBV9 CASSVTLGGGLAGEDFQTGELFF TGTGCCAGCAGCGTAACACTAGGGGGGGGACTAGCGGGAGAGGACTTCCAAACCGGGGAGCTGTTTTTT